The entry below gives a single T cell receptor (beta chain) sequence along with its context. Its antigen is as yet unknown. Profiling relied on immunoSEQ multiplex PCR, and the TCRdb table lists in-frame clones only, not all of them. The data contain approximately 50,000 clones, 80% to 90% of them seen just once; the ten biggest clones take up roughly 1.5%. CDR3 length: 15 amino acids. V was clipped by 4 bases and J by 2 bases, with 14 bases between them. The germline CDR1 and CDR2 sequences are MGHDK and SYGVNS. Stated time point: week 23, last vaccination. The content of each vaccine dose was 300 ug of mutant IDH1 20-mer peptide, and topical imiquimod accompanied it. These data are taken from a study of a mutant IDH1 vaccine in newly diagnosed glioma. Study in general: Vaccination followed radiotherapy alone by 4-6 weeks, or accompanied temozolomide cycles. The earlier regimen, radiotherapy, temozolomide, or both, was most often both.

The sequenced sample was PBMCs, obtained from a glioma patient whose treatment included an IDH1 peptide vaccine. The chain links TRBV25-1 to TRBJ2-5; no definite D call. The sequence derives from a man aged 35 to 55 with glioma. CDR3 in amino acids: CASSVARVMQETQYF. CDR3 in DNA: TGTGCCAGCAGTGTAGCAAGGGTTATGCAAGAGACCCAGTACTTC.